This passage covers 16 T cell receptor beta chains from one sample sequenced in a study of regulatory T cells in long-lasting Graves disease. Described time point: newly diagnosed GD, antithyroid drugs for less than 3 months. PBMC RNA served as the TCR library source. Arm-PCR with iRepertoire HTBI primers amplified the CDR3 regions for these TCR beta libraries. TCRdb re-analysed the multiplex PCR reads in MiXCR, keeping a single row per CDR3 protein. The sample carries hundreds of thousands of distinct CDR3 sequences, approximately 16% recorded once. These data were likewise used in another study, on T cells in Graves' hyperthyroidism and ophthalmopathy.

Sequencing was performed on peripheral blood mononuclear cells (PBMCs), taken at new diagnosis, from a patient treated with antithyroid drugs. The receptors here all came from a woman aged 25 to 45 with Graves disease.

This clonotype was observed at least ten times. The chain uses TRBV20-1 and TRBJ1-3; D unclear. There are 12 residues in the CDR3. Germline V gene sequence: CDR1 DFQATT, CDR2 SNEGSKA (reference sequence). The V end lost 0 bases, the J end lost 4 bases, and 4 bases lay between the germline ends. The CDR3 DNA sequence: TGCAGTGCTAGAGATCTCGGAAACACCATATATTTT. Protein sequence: CSARDLGNTIYF.

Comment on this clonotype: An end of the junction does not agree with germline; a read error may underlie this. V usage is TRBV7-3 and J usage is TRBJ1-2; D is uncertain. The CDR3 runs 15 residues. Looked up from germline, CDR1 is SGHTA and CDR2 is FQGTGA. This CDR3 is CASSQDEMGFYGYTF. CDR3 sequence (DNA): TGCGCCAGCAGCCAAGATGAAATGGGGTTCTATGGCTACACCTTC.

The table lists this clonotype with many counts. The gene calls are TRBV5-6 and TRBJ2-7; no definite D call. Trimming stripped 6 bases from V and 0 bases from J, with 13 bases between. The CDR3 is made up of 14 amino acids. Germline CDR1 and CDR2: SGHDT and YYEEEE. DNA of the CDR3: TGTGCCAGCAAATCCGGGTGGAGCTCCTACGAGCAGTACTTC. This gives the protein CASKSGWSSYEQYF. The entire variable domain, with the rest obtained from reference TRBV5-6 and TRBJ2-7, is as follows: DAGVTQSPTHLIKTRGQQVTLRCSPKSGHDTVSWYQQALGQGPQFIFQYYEEEERQRGNFPDRFSGHQFPNYSSELNVNALLLGDSALYLCASKSGWSSYEQYFGPGTRLTVT.

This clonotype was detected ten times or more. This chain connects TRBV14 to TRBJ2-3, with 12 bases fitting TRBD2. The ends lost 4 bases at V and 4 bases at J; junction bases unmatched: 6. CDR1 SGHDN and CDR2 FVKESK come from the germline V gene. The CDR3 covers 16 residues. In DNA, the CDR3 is TGTGCCAGCAGCCCTGGGACTAGCGGGCCCTCAGATACGCAGTATTTT. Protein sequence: CASSPGTSGPSDTQYF.

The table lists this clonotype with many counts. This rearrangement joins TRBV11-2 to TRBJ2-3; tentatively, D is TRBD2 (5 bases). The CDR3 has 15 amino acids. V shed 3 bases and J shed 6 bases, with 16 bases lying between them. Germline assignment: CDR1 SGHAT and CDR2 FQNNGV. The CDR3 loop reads CASSFPLVVIDTQYF. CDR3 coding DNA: TGTGCCAGCAGCTTCCCACTAGTAGTCATTGATACGCAGTATTTT.

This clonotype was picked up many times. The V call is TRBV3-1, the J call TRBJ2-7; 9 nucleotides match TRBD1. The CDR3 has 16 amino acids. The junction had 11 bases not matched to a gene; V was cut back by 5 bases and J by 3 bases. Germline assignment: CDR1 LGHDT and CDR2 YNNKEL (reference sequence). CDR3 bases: TGTGCCAGCAGCGACAAGGTAGGGACAGGGTTCTACGAGCAGTACTTC. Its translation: CASSDKVGTGFYEQYF.

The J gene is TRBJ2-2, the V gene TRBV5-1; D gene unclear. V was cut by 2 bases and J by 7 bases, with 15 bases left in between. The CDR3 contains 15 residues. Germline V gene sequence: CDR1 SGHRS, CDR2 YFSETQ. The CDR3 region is CASSFSGPTSGELFF. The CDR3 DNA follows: TGCGCCAGCAGCTTTTCCGGACCGACAAGCGGGGAGCTGTTTTTT.

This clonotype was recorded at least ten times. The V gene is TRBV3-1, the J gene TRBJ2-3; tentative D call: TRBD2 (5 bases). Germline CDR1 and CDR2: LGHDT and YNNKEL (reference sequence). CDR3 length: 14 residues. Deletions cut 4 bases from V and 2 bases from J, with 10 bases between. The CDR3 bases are TGTGCCAGCAGCCCGACTATCCCCACAGATACGCAGTATTTT. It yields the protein CASSPTIPTDTQYF.

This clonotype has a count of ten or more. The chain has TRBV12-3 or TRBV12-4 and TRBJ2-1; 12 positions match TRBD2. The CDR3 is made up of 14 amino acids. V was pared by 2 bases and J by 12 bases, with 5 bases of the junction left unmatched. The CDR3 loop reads CASSLRTSGNSQFF. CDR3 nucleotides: TGTGCCAGCAGTTTAAGGACTAGCGGGAACTCGCAGTTCTTC.

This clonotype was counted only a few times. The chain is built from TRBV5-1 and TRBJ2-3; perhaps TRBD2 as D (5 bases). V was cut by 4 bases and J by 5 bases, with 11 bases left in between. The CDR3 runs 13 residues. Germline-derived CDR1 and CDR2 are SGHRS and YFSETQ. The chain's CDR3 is CASSEAGVDTQYF. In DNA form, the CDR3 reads TGCGCCAGCAGCGAGGCGGGCGTAGATACGCAGTATTTT.

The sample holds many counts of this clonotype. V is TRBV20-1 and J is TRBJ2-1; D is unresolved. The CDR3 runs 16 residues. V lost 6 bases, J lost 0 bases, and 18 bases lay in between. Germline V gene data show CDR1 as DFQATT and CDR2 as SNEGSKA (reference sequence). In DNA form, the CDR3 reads TGCAGTGCCGAGCCCCGTAGCACCCGCTCCTACAATGAGCAGTTCTTC. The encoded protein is CSAEPRSTRSYNEQFF.

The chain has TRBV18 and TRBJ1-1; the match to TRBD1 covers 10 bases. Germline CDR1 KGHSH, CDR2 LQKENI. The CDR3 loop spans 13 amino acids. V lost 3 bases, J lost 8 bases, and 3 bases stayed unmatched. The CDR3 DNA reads TGTGCCAGCTCACCTGGGACAGGGGCCGAAGCTTTCTTT. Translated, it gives CASSPGTGAEAFF.

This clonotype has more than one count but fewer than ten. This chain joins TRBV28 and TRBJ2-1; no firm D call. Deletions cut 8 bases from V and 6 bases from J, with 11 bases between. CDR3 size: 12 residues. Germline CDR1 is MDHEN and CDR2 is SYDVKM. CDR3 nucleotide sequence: TGTGCCAGCTATTCGGCTTCCAATGAGCAGTTCTTC. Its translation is CASYSASNEQFF.

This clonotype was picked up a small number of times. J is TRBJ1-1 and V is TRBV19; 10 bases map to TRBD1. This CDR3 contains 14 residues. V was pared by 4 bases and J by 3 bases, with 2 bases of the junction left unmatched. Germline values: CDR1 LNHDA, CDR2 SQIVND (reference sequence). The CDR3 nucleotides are TGTGCCAGTAGTACGGACAGGGGGGACACTGAAGCTTTCTTT. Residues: CASSTDRGDTEAFF. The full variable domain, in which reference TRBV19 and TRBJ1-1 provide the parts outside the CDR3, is DGGITQSPKYLFRKEGQNVTLSCEQNLNHDAMYWYRQDPGQGLRLIYYSQIVNDFQKGDIAEGYSVSREKKESFPLTVTSAQKNPTAFYLCASSTDRGDTEAFFGQGTRLTVV.

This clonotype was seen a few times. CDR3 region: CASSGPSHNQPQHF. In DNA, the CDR3 is TGTGCCAGCAGTGGGCCATCACATAATCAGCCCCAGCATTTT. The V gene is TRBV28, the J gene TRBJ1-5; no definite D call. CDR1 is MDHEN and CDR2 is SYDVKM in the germline V gene. V was shortened by 5 bases and J by 4 bases, with 12 bases between the two germline ends. The CDR3 has 14 residues.

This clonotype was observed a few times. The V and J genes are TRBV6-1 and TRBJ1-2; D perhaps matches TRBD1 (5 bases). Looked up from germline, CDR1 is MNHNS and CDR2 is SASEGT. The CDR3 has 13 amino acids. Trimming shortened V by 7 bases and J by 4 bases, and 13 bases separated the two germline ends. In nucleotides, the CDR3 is TGTGCCAGCACCCGGGACGCTCGCTATGGCTACACCTTC. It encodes CASTRDARYGYTF.